This is a list of T cell receptor beta chains from one sample in a study of shared clonotypes between healthy human individuals. The data were produced by immunoSEQ multiplex PCR, yet TCRdb's version contains in-frame clones alone and is incomplete. The sample has approximately 500,000 clones; 75% to 80% are singletons. Sequencing was done on a sample of PBMCs. All receptors come from a woman aged 40 to 50 in good health. Some clones in this sample may be carry-over from other donors' samples. Both conserved end residues are part of each CDR3. The D gene is left open where the match is weak. Size values are once, few and many counts, or a class for expanded clones, and some rows have none.

abundance	j_gene	v_gene	d_gene	CDR3nt	CDR3aa
.	TRBJ1-1	TRBV5-1	TRBD1	TGCGCCAGCAGCTTGGGTGGGACAGAGAACACTGAAGCTTTCTTT	CASSLGGTENTEAFF
.	TRBJ2-1	TRBV7-9	.	TGTGCCGTACCAACAAAAGCGGGCCAATCTTGGGATGAGCAGTTCTTC	CAVPTKAGQSWDEQFF
.	TRBJ2-5	TRBV5-1	TRBD1	TGCGCCAGCAGCAACGAGGGGGCGAGGGGGAAGACCCAGTACTTC	CASSNEGARGKTQYF
.	TRBJ1-2	TRBV7-8	.	TGTGCCAGCAGCTCCCGTCGTGCGAATGGCTACACCTTC	CASSSRRANGYTF
.	TRBJ2-2	TRBV4-1	.	TGCGCCAGCAGCCAGCCGGGACACGACACCGGGGAGCTGTTTTTT	CASSQPGHDTGELFF
.	TRBJ2-7	TRBV14	TRBD1	TGTGCCAGCAGCCACCCCAGCCCGGGACAGGGTCCCTACGAGCAGTACTTC	CASSHPSPGQGPYEQYF
.	TRBJ1-5	TRBV18	.	TGTGCCAGCTCACCACATGCCGATCAGCCCCAGCATTTT	CASSPHADQPQHF
.	TRBJ2-2	TRBV27	.	TGTGCCAGCAGTTGGGGGGTTGACACCGGGGAGCTGTTTTTT	CASSWGVDTGELFF
.	TRBJ2-7	TRBV5-6	.	TGTGCCAGCAGCGCGGGACAGTCCTACGAGCAGTACTTC	CASSAGQSYEQYF
many	TRBJ2-1	TRBV10-3	TRBD1	TGTGCCAATTCTAAAACGGGACAGGAGGACAATGAGCAGTTCTTC	CANSKTGQEDNEQFF
.	TRBJ2-3	TRBV4-2	.	TGTGCCAGCAGCCAAGAATTGTCAGGTTCATCCCCAGATACGCAGTATTTT	CASSQELSGSSPDTQYF
.	TRBJ1-2	TRBV10-2	.	TGCGCCAGCAGTGAGAGAGACTATGGCTACACCTTC	CASSERDYGYTF
.	TRBJ2-1	TRBV10-2	.	TGCGCCAGCAGTCCCGGGACTCGGCACAATGAGCAGTTCTTC	CASSPGTRHNEQFF
.	TRBJ2-7	TRBV4-1	.	TGCGCCAGCAGCTTCCAATACGAGCAGTACTTC	CASSFQYEQYF
.	TRBJ2-1	TRBV5-1	.	TGCGCCAGCAGCTTGGAGAATAGGTGGGGCTCCTACAATGAGCAGTTCTTC	CASSLENRWGSYNEQFF
.	TRBJ2-7	TRBV4-2	.	TGTGCCAGCAGCCAAGCCGTTCGGGAGAGCTCCTACGAGCAGTACTTC	CASSQAVRESSYEQYF
.	TRBJ1-1	TRBV11-2	.	TGTGCCAGCAGCTTATCAGTAGTCCAGGGTAGATATGAAGCTTTCTTT	CASSLSVVQGRYEAFF
few	TRBJ2-1	TRBV5-6	.	TGTGCCAGCAGCTTATTCTCCGATAGCCAGTTCTTC	CASSLFSDSQFF
.	TRBJ2-5	TRBV28	TRBD1	TGTGCCAGCAGAAAGCCGACAGGGGGAGGCGAGACCCAGTACTTC	CASRKPTGGGETQYF
once	TRBJ2-7	TRBV18	TRBD1	TGTGCCAGCTCACTAAGGAAATCGACAGGGGGAGACGAGCAGTACTTC	CASSLRKSTGGDEQYF
many	TRBJ2-2	TRBV6-4	.	TGTGCCAGCACCAGAGACCCCGAAGTAACCGGGGAGCTGTTTTTT	CASTRDPEVTGELFF
.	TRBJ2-2	TRBV4-1	.	TGCGCCAGCAGCCAAGCCGGATTGTTGGGGCAGGGAAGGGGTACCGGGGAGCTGTTTTTT	CASSQAGLLGQGRGTGELFF
.	TRBJ2-1	TRBV28	TRBD2	TGTGCCAGCCGCGGGAGGTCGTCCTACAATGAGCAGTTCTTC	CASRGRSSYNEQFF
.	TRBJ1-1	TRBV2	.	TGTGCCAGCAGTGTTGATCAGAACACTGAAGCTTTCTTT	CASSVDQNTEAFF
few	TRBJ2-2	TRBV18	TRBD1	TGTGCCAGCTCACCCGGAATTGGACAGGCCGGGGAGCTGTTTTTT	CASSPGIGQAGELFF
.	TRBJ2-1	TRBV18	TRBD1	TGTGCCAGCTCCCCGGGACAGGGGGCGCTGGGGCCGCAGTTCTTC	CASSPGQGALGPQFF
.	TRBJ2-5	TRBV5-1	TRBD2	TGCGCCAGCAGCTGGGGACTAGCGGGAGCTTTAGGGGCAGAGACCCAGTACTTC	CASSWGLAGALGAETQYF
.	TRBJ2-7	TRBV7-8	.	TGTGCCAGCAGCTTAGTGGGGGCCTACGAGCAGTACTTC	CASSLVGAYEQYF
.	TRBJ2-1	TRBV9	TRBD2	TGTGCCAGCTCTATAGCGGGAGGCTACAATGAGCAGTTCTTC	CASSIAGGYNEQFF
.	TRBJ2-3	TRBV14	.	TGTGCCAGCAGCCAGATGTGGTTCGGGGGTCCAGATACGCAGTATTTT	CASSQMWFGGPDTQYF
.	TRBJ2-7	TRBV25-1	.	TGTGCCAGCGGTAGGGCGTTCTCCTACGAGCAGTACTTC	CASGRAFSYEQYF
.	TRBJ2-2	TRBV27	.	TGTGCCAGCAGGGTGACAGCCGCGAACACCGGGGAGCTGTTTTTT	CASRVTAANTGELFF
.	TRBJ1-1	TRBV28	TRBD1	TGTGCCAGCAGTTCCCTTGGACAGGGGCGGACTGAAGCTTTCTTT	CASSSLGQGRTEAFF
.	TRBJ1-1	TRBV6-1	.	TGTGCCAGCAGTGAATGGAGCACTGAAGCTTTCTTT	CASSEWSTEAFF
.	TRBJ2-3	TRBV7-2	TRBD1	TGTGCCAGCAGCAAGCGACAGGGGGCAGATACGCAGTATTTT	CASSKRQGADTQYF